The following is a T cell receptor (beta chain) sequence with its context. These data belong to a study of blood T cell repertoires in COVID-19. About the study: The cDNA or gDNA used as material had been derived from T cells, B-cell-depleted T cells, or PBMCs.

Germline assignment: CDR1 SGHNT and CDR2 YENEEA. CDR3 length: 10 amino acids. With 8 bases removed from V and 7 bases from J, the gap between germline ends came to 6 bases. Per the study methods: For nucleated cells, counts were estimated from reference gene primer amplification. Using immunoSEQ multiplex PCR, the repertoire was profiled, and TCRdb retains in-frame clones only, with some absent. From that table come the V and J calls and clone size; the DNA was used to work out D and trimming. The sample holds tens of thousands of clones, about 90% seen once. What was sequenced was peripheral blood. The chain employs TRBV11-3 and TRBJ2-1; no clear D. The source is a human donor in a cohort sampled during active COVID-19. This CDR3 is CASLQNEQFF. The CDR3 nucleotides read TGTGCCAGCCTGCAGAATGAGCAGTTCTTC.